This record concerns one T cell receptor (beta chain) sequence. With 2 bases clipped from V and 6 bases from J, the junction kept 15 bases outside the gene matches. CDR3 length equals 17 residues. CDR1 is MNHEY, CDR2 SVGEGT, per germline. The data were taken from a study of blood T cell repertoires in COVID-19. The overall study: Acute and convalescent COVID-19 specimens originated in the United States, Italy and Spain. The cDNA or gDNA used as material had been derived from T cells, B-cell-depleted T cells, or PBMCs.

Authors' processing steps: Reference gene primer amplification in the assay estimated nucleated cell counts. Assay: immunoSEQ multiplex PCR; the TCRdb copy retains only in-frame clones and omits some. Clone size and V and J calls were adopted from that table, with D and trimming inferred from the DNA. The sample lists about 210,000 clones; around 88% were seen once. V gene TRBV6-2 or TRBV6-3 combines with J gene TRBJ1-1; 7 nucleotides match TRBD1. Sequenced input: peripheral blood. The sequence was collected from a middle-aged man with active or convalescent COVID-19. The CDR3, as DNA: TGTGCCAGCAGTTACCCCCTTCGGGGACAGCTTGATGCTGAAGCTTTCTTT. It translates to CASSYPLRGQLDAEAFF.